The entry below gives a single T cell receptor beta chain sequence along with its context. This clone was seen just once. Its antigen has not been determined. The input lacks base qualities; no much larger clone sits a single base away. This sample was taken from a study of regulatory and conventional T cells in RAG deficiency (TCRdb year 2017). Study-wide context: To compare the diversity and composition of the repertoires of Treg, conventional CD4+ and CD8+ T cells between RAG-deficient patients and healthy controls, the study applied high-throughput TCR beta sequencing.

Overall results and qualifications from the work: Compared with controls, Omenn syndrome and CID/AS patients had about 92-fold fewer unique TCR beta sequences in Treg cells, but only roughly 9.3-fold fewer in the other subsets. For some subjects, some analyses of T-cell subsets were not performed. Shorter CDR3 lengths were found in all patient T-cell subsets, and >75% Treg-Tconv repertoire overlap at nucleotide and amino acid level was observed in Omenn syndrome patients. Rather than being bona fide Treg cells, the sorted CD25-high CD127-low cells in Omenn syndrome patients may represent peripherally activated cells. RAG-deficient patients showed markedly lower Shannon entropy and higher Simpson indices than control T-cell subpopulations.

V drops 3 bases and J drops 7 bases, leaving 12 bases in between. Looking up the germline V gene (reference sequence) yields CDR1 MNHEY and CDR2 SMNVEV. The CDR3 goes from the cysteine to the phenylalanine over 13 residues. Left in the record is the CDR3 DNA by itself, 39 bases read in frame from the first base. The library was obtained by the immunoSEQ multiplex PCR assay. Rearranged TCR beta chain products were amplified from genomic DNA of sorted T-cell subsets and sequenced. The authors' pipeline ran thus. Repertoire diversity of productive TCR beta rearrangements was quantified using Shannon entropy and Simpson indices. Clonal expansion was assessed by the summed frequency of the 100 most abundant productive TCR beta clonotypes among total reads. The TRB repertoires were evaluated with a self-reactivity index based on amino acid usage at CDR3beta positions 6 and 7. Two-way ANOVA was applied to the repertoire analyses, whereas Student t or Mann-Whitney tests were applied to the flow cytometric analyses. TCRdb obtained this table from immuneACCESS and retained in-frame rearrangements with V and J assigned. These tables miss some clones; where compared with another copy, unresolved V genes account for less than half of the shortfall, and the remainder is unexplained. D and trimming come from the DNA, and the V and J calls and clone size come from that table. The sample contains 6,000 to 8,000 clones, more than 75% of them found a single time. The leading ten clones occupy 9.5% to 15% of the sample.

Several healthy control donors served as the comparison group for repertoire analyses. Before genomic DNA extraction, CD8+ T cells lacking CD4 were purified from blood. These data also featured in a second study, about regulatory T cells. The other study reports the following: The multiplex PCR relied on 52 forward TRBV primers and 13 reverse TRBJ primers, and amplification bias was corrected through assay-based and computational methods. Restricted unique TRB V-J pairs and skewed V and J gene usage were observed in patient repertoires, most markedly in regulatory T cells. T-cell receptor beta repertoires of sorted regulatory, conventional CD4+ and CD8+ T cells were compared between CD3G-deficient patients and healthy controls. Ficoll density separation was used to isolate peripheral blood mononuclear cells. A FACSAria cell sorter was used to isolate CD3+ CD8+ CD4- T cells. Rearranged TRB loci were amplified from genomic DNA by multiplex PCR within the immunoSEQ assay. Sequencing of the TRB amplicons was done on an Illumina HiSeq platform. Raw sequences were error-filtered and aligned to reference gene sequences by custom algorithms and were subsequently analyzed with the immunoSEQ online tools. Frequencies of productive and nonproductive TRB rearrangements were evaluated among both unique and total sequences. Prism software was used to run t tests, Mann-Whitney tests or two-way ANOVA for comparisons between groups.

The chain is assembled from TRBV27 and TRBJ1-1; matching of 6 bases hints at TRBD1 as the D gene. Sequences were obtained from CD8+ T cells sorted from blood. The sequence was collected from a human donor in good health. The DNA sequence is TGTGCCAGCAGTTTCGGGGGCGGAGTTGAAGCTTTCTTT. It translates to CASSFGGGVEAFF.